This T cell receptor beta chain was identified during a study of human T cells and chemical hapten exposure. In this sample, this clonotype turned up many times. V shed 0 bases and J shed 4 bases, with 14 bases lying between them. Germline V gives CDR1 LGHDT, CDR2 YNNKEL (reference sequence). The CDR3 has 16 residues. One entry per CDR3 protein, called by TCRdb with MiXCR from the RACE reads. The sample has 300,000 to 450,000 distinct CDR3 sequences, approximately 5.1% seen once; the top ten hold roughly 2.6%. Specified time point: pre-sensitization, week 0. Sample treatment: therapeutic diphenylcyclopropenone sensitization with weekly scalp DPC.

V usage is TRBV3-1 and J usage is TRBJ2-3; maybe TRBD2 (6 bases). This material consisted of whole blood, taken in connection with sensitization to the hapten diphenylcyclopropenone (DPC). This TCR derives from a woman aged 45-59 years with alopecia areata. Some clones in this sample may be carry-over from other donors' samples. CDR3 loop: CASSQDSPGRPDTQYF. CDR3 sequence (DNA): TGTGCCAGCAGCCAAGATTCCCCCGGGAGACCAGATACGCAGTATTTT.